Each of the 29 T cell receptor beta chains below was sequenced from the same sample in a study of blood T cell repertoires in COVID-19. Profiling relied on immunoSEQ multiplex PCR, and the TCRdb table lists in-frame clones only, not all of them. The sample has roughly 80,000 clones; around 77% are singletons. The specimen sequenced was peripheral blood. These receptors originate from a human donor in a cohort sampled during active COVID-19.

This rearrangement joins TRBV7-3 to TRBJ2-3; 8 bases align to TRBD2. V was pared by 1 base and J by 0 bases, with 6 bases of the junction left unmatched. The length of the CDR3 is 17 residues. Germline V gene data show CDR1 as SGHTA and CDR2 as FQGTGA. CDR3 nucleotides: TGTGCCAGCAGCTTAAAGGTAGCGGGGACCAGCACAGATACGCAGTATTTT. As protein: CASSLKVAGTSTDTQYF.

The chain uses TRBV21-1 and TRBJ1-6; the table calls TRBD1, which could not be checked here. TRBV21-1 is annotated as a pseudogene. The CDR3 has 19 amino acids. Here the CDR3 DNA reads TGTGCCAGCAGCAAGACTTGTGGGGCTCAGGGCTCCTATAATTCACCCCTCCACTTT. It yields the protein CASSKTCGAQGSYNSPLHF.

The CDR3 protein is CASSEGQGAAGPQHF. CDR3 bases: TGTGCCAGCAGCGAAGGACAGGGGGCCGCGGGGCCCCAGCATTTT. The chain employs TRBV9 and TRBJ1-5, with TRBD1 matching over 11 bases. With 3 bases clipped from V and 9 bases from J, the junction kept 8 bases outside the gene matches. CDR3 length equals 15 residues. The germline gives CDR1 SGDLS, CDR2 YYNGEE.

V usage is TRBV19 and J usage is TRBJ1-2; D perhaps matches TRBD1 (5 bases). This CDR3 contains 17 residues. Between the trimmed V and J ends, which lost 0 bases and 8 bases, there was a span of 22 bases. Germline CDR1 is LNHDA and CDR2 is SQIVND (reference sequence). This CDR3 reads CASSIDSASGQGHGYTF. The DNA for the CDR3 is TGTGCCAGTAGTATAGATTCTGCCTCCGGGCAGGGCCACGGCTACACCTTC.

J is TRBJ2-3 and V is TRBV6-2 or TRBV6-3, with TRBD1 matching over 10 bases. CDR3 length: 16 amino acids. The V and J ends lost 5 bases and 0 bases, in that order; junction bases with no gene match: 5. Germline assignment: CDR1 MNHEY and CDR2 SVGEGT. In DNA form, the CDR3 reads TGTGCCAGCAGTAAGCGACAGGGGGCGAGCACAGATACGCAGTATTTT. It specifies CASSKRQGASTDTQYF.

The CDR3 region has the DNA TGTGCCAGCAGGTTTACAGGCGCTGGGGCCAACGTCCTGACTTTC. Translating gives CASRFTGAGANVLTF. The V gene is TRBV6-5, the J gene TRBJ2-6; D is possibly TRBD1 (5 bases). This CDR3 has 15 residues. Germline lookup yields CDR1 MNHEY and CDR2 SVGAGI. Trimming pared 6 bases from V and 2 bases from J, leaving 11 bases between.

This rearrangement joins TRBV5-1 to TRBJ2-7; D might be TRBD2 (6 bases). This CDR3 has 14 amino acids. The germline CDR1 and CDR2 sequences are SGHRS and YFSETQ. Between the trimmed V and J ends, which lost 1 base and 4 bases, there was a span of 12 bases. CDR3 in DNA: TGCGCCAGCAGCTTGTCAACAGGACTATACGAGCAGTACTTC. It translates to CASSLSTGLYEQYF.

The chain combines TRBV6-5 with TRBJ1-2, with D uncertain. The CDR3 contains 15 residues. CDR1 is MNHEY and CDR2 is SVGAGI in the germline V gene. The V end was cut by 2 bases, the J end by 0 bases, with 10 bases between. The DNA for the CDR3 is TGTGCCAGCAGTTACCAGACAAGTTCTAACTATGGCTACACCTTC. Its translation is CASSYQTSSNYGYTF.

The genes are TRBV5-1 and TRBJ2-5; unclear D gene. The V end was cut by 1 base, the J end by 2 bases, with 12 bases between. The CDR3 covers 15 residues. Germline assignment: CDR1 SGHRS and CDR2 YFSETQ. CDR3 in DNA: TGCGCCAGCAGCTTGACTCCACCCCCGCAAGAGACCCAGTACTTC. It encodes CASSLTPPPQETQYF. Looking up the rest from reference TRBV5-1 and TRBJ2-5 gives the full variable domain: KAGVTQTPRYLIKTRGQQVTLSCSPISGHRSVSWYQQTPGQGLQFLFEYFSETQRNKGNFPGRFSGRQFSNSRSEMNVSTLELGDSALYLCASSLTPPPQETQYFGPGTRLLVL.

The chain uses TRBV2 and TRBJ1-5, with D perhaps matching TRBD1 (6 bases). The CDR3 is 14 amino acids. V lost 5 bases and J lost 6, with 14 bases in between. Per germline, CDR1 SNHLY and CDR2 FYNNEI. As DNA, the CDR3 is TGTGCCAGCAGTTTTTCAACACAGGGTCAGCCCCAGCATTTT. This translates into CASSFSTQGQPQHF.

The V gene is TRBV18, the J gene TRBJ2-7; no definite D call. V was pared by 3 bases and J by 1 base, with 10 bases between. Germline CDR1 KGHSH, CDR2 LQKENI. CDR3 size: 14 residues. DNA of the CDR3: TGTGCCAGCTCACCTGTCTCAACTTCCTACGAGCAGTACTTC. Its protein is CASSPVSTSYEQYF.

The rearrangement joins TRBV5-1 to TRBJ2-2, with a weak D call TRBD2 (5 bases). The germline CDR1 and CDR2 sequences are SGHRS and YFSETQ. This CDR3 has 15 residues. Trimming cost V 6 bases and J 0 bases, with 12 bases left between them. The CDR3 DNA is TGCGCCAGCAAACAAGAGGGAGCGAACACCGGGGAGCTGTTTTTT. Translated: CASKQEGANTGELFF.

This clone was seen a few times. This chain links TRBV5-1 with TRBJ1-6; the D is unclear. CDR1 SGHRS and CDR2 YFSETQ come from the germline V gene. V lost 0 bases and J lost 10, with 11 bases in between. This CDR3 has 14 residues. CDR3 coding DNA: TGCGCCAGCAGCTTGGGGGAAGGCGGGTCACCCCTCCACTTT. It is translated as CASSLGEGGSPLHF.

This chain connects TRBV9 to TRBJ2-3; D may be TRBD2 (6 bases). Germline V lookup: CDR1 SGDLS, CDR2 YYNGEE. V was clipped by 0 bases and J by 0 bases, with 17 bases between them. The CDR3 length is 18 residues. This chain's CDR3 is CASSVERSGLSSTDTQYF. In DNA form, the CDR3 reads TGTGCCAGCAGCGTAGAACGAAGCGGGCTGTCTAGCACAGATACGCAGTATTTT.

This clone was observed once. The chain recombines TRBV28 with TRBJ2-6; 11 bases are a match to TRBD1. The CDR3 has 17 amino acids. J was trimmed by 4 bases and V by 2 bases; bases with no gene match: 4. Germline-derived CDR1 and CDR2 are MDHEN and SYDVKM. CDR3 loop: CASSLGQGAIGANVLTF. The CDR3 bases are TGTGCCAGCAGTTTAGGACAGGGGGCAATCGGGGCCAACGTCCTGACTTTC.

The V and J genes are TRBV4-2 and TRBJ1-4; the match to TRBD1 covers 12 bases. V trimming: 5 bases; J trimming: 0 bases; junction bases outside the gene matches: 7. CDR1 LGHNA and CDR2 YNFKEQ come from the germline V gene. CDR3 length: 18 residues. CDR3: CASSAGTGGDTTNEKLFF. The CDR3 DNA reads as TGTGCCAGCAGCGCCGGGACAGGGGGCGATACAACTAATGAAAAACTGTTTTTT.

This clone has more than one count but fewer than ten. The V gene is TRBV9, the J gene TRBJ1-1; D call uncertain. CDR1 SGDLS and CDR2 YYNGEE come from the germline V gene. V was pared by 7 bases and J by 1 base, with 8 bases between. There are 12 residues in the CDR3. The CDR3 spells CASGRGNTEAFF. The CDR3 DNA is TGTGCCAGCGGGCGGGGGAACACTGAAGCTTTCTTT.

The rearrangement joins TRBV7-6 to TRBJ2-5; no clear D gene. The CDR3 covers 15 residues. Germline values: CDR1 SGHVS, CDR2 FNYEAQ. V lost 1 base to trimming and J lost 5 bases, with 14 bases between them. The CDR3 DNA reads as TGTGCCAGCAGCTTAGACACTACGACCCAGGAGACCCAGTACTTC. Translating it yields CASSLDTTTQETQYF.

This chain connects TRBV6-1 to TRBJ2-3; maybe TRBD2 (6 bases). The V gene lost 3 bases and the J gene lost 1 base, with 11 bases spanning the gap. Germline lookup yields CDR1 MNHNS and CDR2 SASEGT. This CDR3 has 15 amino acids. CDR3 residues: CASSDTGEGTDTQYF. The DNA of the CDR3 is TGTGCCAGCAGTGATACGGGGGAGGGCACAGATACGCAGTATTTT.

This clone occurred a few times. This chain connects TRBV12-3 or TRBV12-4 to TRBJ1-1; D not resolved. The CDR3 runs to 13 residues. The V end was cut by 3 bases, the J end by 1 base, with 6 bases between. CDR3 amino acids: CASSFAENTEAFF. CDR3 bases: TGTGCCAGCAGTTTCGCAGAGAACACTGAAGCTTTCTTT.

The chain joins TRBV18 to TRBJ1-1; D gene uncertain. The CDR3 is made up of 15 amino acids. Per the germline V gene, CDR1 is KGHSH and CDR2 is LQKENI. The V end lost 3 bases, the J end lost 0 bases, and 11 bases lay between the germline ends. The CDR3, as DNA: TGTGCCAGCTCACCCCGCCCGGAGGTGAACACTGAAGCTTTCTTT. Translation gives CASSPRPEVNTEAFF.

CDR3 sequence: CASSLDRASTDTQYF. CDR3 DNA sequence: TGTGCCAGCAGCTTGGACAGGGCTAGCACAGATACGCAGTATTTT. This sequence joins TRBV5-4 and TRBJ2-3; perhaps TRBD1 as D (6 bases). V lost 0 bases, J lost 0 bases, and 8 bases lay in between. The CDR3 consists of 15 residues. The germline gives CDR1 SGHNT, CDR2 YYREEE (reference sequence).

The genes are TRBV18 and TRBJ2-7; 12 bases align to TRBD1. V shed 3 bases and J 11 bases; nucleotides not matched to a gene: 5. CDR3 length: 13 residues. Germline V gene lookup returns CDR1 KGHSH and CDR2 LQKENI. CDR3 sequence reads: CASSPGTGGDKYF. The CDR3 region has the DNA TGTGCCAGCTCACCCGGGACAGGGGGCGATAAGTACTTC.

The chain links TRBV5-1 to TRBJ2-6; possibly TRBD1 for D (6 bases). The CDR3 is 15 amino acids. Deletions cut 5 bases from V and 3 bases from J, with 12 bases between. Germline CDR1 is SGHRS and CDR2 is YFSETQ. The CDR3 region is CASSSGARGANVLTF. For the CDR3, the DNA is TGCGCCAGCAGTTCAGGGGCCCGTGGGGCCAACGTCCTGACTTTC.

The chain combines TRBV2 with TRBJ2-3; the D gene is possibly TRBD2 (6 bases). Germline V CDR1 and CDR2: SNHLY, FYNNEI. Trimming shortened V by 3 bases and J by 5 bases, and 18 bases separated the two germline ends. CDR3 length equals 16 residues. CDR3 DNA sequence: TGTGCCAGCAGTGAGAATGGGGGACTCACGAGAGATACGCAGTATTTT. It specifies CASSENGGLTRDTQYF.

The V gene is TRBV7-9, the J gene TRBJ2-6; possible D gene TRBD2, 5 bases. The germline V gene encodes CDR1 SEHNR and CDR2 FQNEAQ (reference sequence). Trimming took off 3 bases at V and 3 bases at J, with 6 bases between the two ends. The CDR3 sequence is 14 residues long. The DNA of the CDR3 is TGTGCCAGCAGCTTTGCGGGTGGGGCCAACGTCCTGACTTTC. It encodes CASSFAGGANVLTF. Full variable domain (rest looked up from reference TRBV7-9 and TRBJ2-6): DTGVSQNPRHKITKRGQNVTFRCDPISEHNRLYWYRQTLGQGPEFLTYFQNEAQLEKSRLLSDRFSAERPKGSFSTLEIQRTEQGDSAMYLCASSFAGGANVLTFGAGSRLTVL.

The chain employs TRBV5-4 and TRBJ2-7; D possibly corresponds to TRBD2 (5 bases). The germline CDR1 and CDR2 sequences are SGHNT and YYREEE (reference sequence). There are 13 residues in the CDR3. V gave up 0 bases and J gave up 4 bases, with 8 bases separating them. This CDR3 is CASSLVPGYEQYF. The CDR3 DNA is TGTGCCAGCAGCTTGGTGCCGGGATACGAGCAGTACTTC. Full variable domain (rest looked up from reference TRBV5-4 and TRBJ2-7): ETGVTQSPTHLIKTRGQQVTLRCSSQSGHNTVSWYQQALGQGPQFIFQYYREEENGRGNFPPRFSGLQFPNYSSELNVNALELDDSALYLCASSLVPGYEQYFGPGTRLTVT.

This clone was counted a few times. V gene TRBV2 combines with J gene TRBJ1-3; unclear D gene. Deletions cut 6 bases from V and 1 base from J, with 7 bases between. Looked up from germline, CDR1 is SNHLY and CDR2 is FYNNEI. The CDR3 sequence is 13 residues long. The CDR3 sequence: CASRGVSGNTIYF. In nucleotides, the CDR3 is TGTGCCAGCAGGGGAGTATCTGGAAACACCATATATTTT.

The chain recombines TRBV11-2 with TRBJ1-5; unclear D gene. Germline V gene data show CDR1 as SGHAT and CDR2 as FQNNGV. This CDR3 region has 13 residues. Trimming shortened V by 5 bases and J by 1 base, and 6 bases separated the two germline ends. In DNA form, the CDR3 reads TGTGCCAGCAGCACCTACAGCAATCAGCCCCAGCATTTT. Its translation: CASSTYSNQPQHF.